This entry is about one TCR beta chain. The table came from immunoSEQ multiplex PCR; TCRdb's copy has only in-frame clones and leaves some out. The table has under 200,000 clones, 87% seen once. The CDR3 consists of 14 residues. Trimming stripped 8 bases from V and 2 bases from J, with 12 bases between. CDR1 and CDR2 from the germline V gene are MNHEY and SVGAGI. These data come from a study of blood T cell repertoires in COVID-19. Specimen: peripheral blood. This receptor was identified in a man aged 55-75 years with active or convalescent COVID-19. V is TRBV6-5 and J is TRBJ2-2; D perhaps matches TRBD2 (6 bases). Here the CDR3 DNA reads TGTGCCAGCCCGGGACTGAGAAACACCGGGGAGCTGTTTTTT. Translated, it gives CASPGLRNTGELFF.